What follows are 2 T cell receptor beta chains derived from one specimen sequenced in a study of blood T cell repertoires in COVID-19. Assay: immunoSEQ multiplex PCR; the TCRdb copy retains only in-frame clones and omits some. The sample holds approximately 220,000 clones, 84% seen once. The sample consisted of peripheral blood. The receptors were sampled from a woman aged 60-70 years who had recovered from COVID-19.

V usage is TRBV18 and J usage is TRBJ2-5, with D tentatively TRBD2 (6 bases). V shed 2 bases and J shed 2 bases, with 9 bases lying between them. CDR1 KGHSH and CDR2 LQKENI come from the germline V gene. CDR3 length: 14 amino acids. CDR3 nucleotides: TGTGCCAGCTCACCAATTCGGGGGCAAGAGACCCAGTACTTC. Translation: CASSPIRGQETQYF.

V gene TRBV19 combines with J gene TRBJ1-4; 8 positions agree with TRBD1. Germline-derived CDR1 and CDR2 are LNHDA and SQIVND (reference sequence). This CDR3 is built from 15 residues. J lost 3 bases, V lost 6 bases, and 6 bases had no gene match. CDR3 protein: CASRRQGNSNEKLFF. In DNA, the CDR3 is TGTGCCAGTAGGCGACAGGGGAACTCTAATGAAAAACTGTTTTTT. Together with reference TRBV19 and TRBJ1-4, the CDR3 gives the full variable domain: DGGITQSPKYLFRKEGQNVTLSCEQNLNHDAMYWYRQDPGQGLRLIYYSQIVNDFQKGDIAEGYSVSREKKESFPLTVTSAQKNPTAFYLCASRRQGNSNEKLFFGSGTQLSVL.